This T cell receptor beta chain was recovered during a study of shared clonotypes between healthy human individuals. Study-wide background: Used for every donor were three CD4 naive, three CD4 memory, two CD8 naive and one CD8 memory plate. General study results and limits: It was only blood that was sampled, and tissue repertoires likely differ. Compared with clonotypes that all four donors shared, non-shared clonotypes had lower generation probabilities.

Remarks on this clone: Its antigen remains unknown.

A CD45RA+ naive subset and a CD45RA-negative memory subset were split from CD4+ cells. The assay was immunoSEQ multiplex PCR, and TCRdb's table has in-frame clones only and misses some. Of 950,000 to 1,200,000 clones in the sample, approximately 80% were seen once. Germline CDR1 reads SGHDT; CDR2 reads YYEEEE. V was pared by 4 bases and J by 4 bases, with 20 bases between. The CDR3 sequence is 16 residues long. Sequenced: memory CD4+ T cells from PBMCs. This sample's subset: CD45RA-negative fraction. This receptor was identified in a man aged 18 to 29 in good health. Some clones in this sample may be carry-over from other donors' samples. The V and J genes are TRBV5-6 and TRBJ1-2, with TRBD1 as a possible D gene (5 bases). Here the CDR3 DNA reads TGTGCCAGCAGCGCCCGACTGAGGGGTAATAGCTATGGCTACACCTTC. Encoded protein: CASSARLRGNSYGYTF.